This record covers a single T cell receptor beta chain. This sample was included in a study of cytomegalovirus exposure and HLA in healthy donors. The ends lost 3 bases at V and 2 bases at J; junction bases unmatched: 9. Germline lookup yields CDR1 SNHLY and CDR2 FYNNEI. This CDR3 has 16 residues. PCR employed 60 Vbeta and 13 Jbeta primers. The assay was immunoSEQ multiplex PCR, and TCRdb's table has in-frame clones only and misses some. Counted here are 70,000 to 95,000 clones, roughly 58% occurring once; the ten biggest clones make up 5.5%. This TCR was sampled from a woman in her twenties or thirties in good health and CMV-seropositive. This rearrangement joins TRBV2 to TRBJ1-2; 7 bases are shared with TRBD1. Source material: PBMCs. CDR3 residues: CASSEALGQANYGYTF. The CDR3 DNA is TGTGCCAGCAGTGAGGCTCTCGGACAGGCCAACTATGGCTACACCTTC. Supplemented by reference TRBV2 and TRBJ1-2, the full variable domain reads EPEVTQTPSHQVTQMGQEVILRCVPISNHLYFYWYRQILGQKVEFLVSFYNNEISEKSEIFDDQFSVERPDGSNFTLKIRSTKLEDSAMYFCASSEALGQANYGYTFGSGTRLTVV.